This T cell receptor (beta chain) was sequenced for a study of identical twins. As regards this clonotype: Its antigen is not known.

Findings of the study overall: Cross-sectional statistical analysis, not tracking of the same donors, underpinned the conclusions.

TCRdb redid the calling of the 5' RACE reads with MiXCR, one entry per CDR3 protein. The sample lists 550,000 to 800,000 distinct CDR3 sequences, about 7% occurring once. Losses at the gene ends were 5 bases for V and 5 bases for J; bases not matched to a gene: 11. CDR1 and CDR2 (germline): SGHTA, FQGNSA. The CDR3 covers 16 residues. These data were also reused for a study on yellow fever vaccine responses in identical twins.

The rearrangement joins TRBV7-2 to TRBJ1-5; 8 bases are shared with TRBD1. Sequencing was performed on PBMCs. The receptor's source is a woman aged 18-29 years in good health. The DNA for the CDR3 is TGTGCCAGCAGCCAGTCCCCCAGGGGGCTGTATCAGCCCCAGCATTTT. This translates into CASSQSPRGLYQPQHF.